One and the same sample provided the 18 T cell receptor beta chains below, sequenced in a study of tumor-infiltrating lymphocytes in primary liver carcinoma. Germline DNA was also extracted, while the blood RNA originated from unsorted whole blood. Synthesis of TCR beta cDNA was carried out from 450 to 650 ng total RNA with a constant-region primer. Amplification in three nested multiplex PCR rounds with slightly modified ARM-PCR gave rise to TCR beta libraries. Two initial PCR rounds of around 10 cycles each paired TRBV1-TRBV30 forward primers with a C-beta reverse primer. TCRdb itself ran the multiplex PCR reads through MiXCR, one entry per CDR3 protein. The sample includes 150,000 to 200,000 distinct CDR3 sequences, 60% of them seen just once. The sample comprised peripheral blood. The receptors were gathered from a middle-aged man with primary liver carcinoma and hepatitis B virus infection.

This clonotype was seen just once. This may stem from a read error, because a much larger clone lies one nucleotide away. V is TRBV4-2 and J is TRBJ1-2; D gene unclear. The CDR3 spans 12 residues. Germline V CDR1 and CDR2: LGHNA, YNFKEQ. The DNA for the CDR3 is TGTGCCAGCAGCCAAACGACCTATGACTACACCTTC. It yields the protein CASSQTTYDYTF.

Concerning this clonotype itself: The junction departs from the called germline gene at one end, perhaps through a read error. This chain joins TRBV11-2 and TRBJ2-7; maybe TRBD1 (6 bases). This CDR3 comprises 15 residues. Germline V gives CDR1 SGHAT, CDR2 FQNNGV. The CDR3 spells CASSTGFLLDYEQYF. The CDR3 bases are TGTGCCAGCAGCACAGGGTTCCTGCTTGACTACGAGCAGTACTTT.

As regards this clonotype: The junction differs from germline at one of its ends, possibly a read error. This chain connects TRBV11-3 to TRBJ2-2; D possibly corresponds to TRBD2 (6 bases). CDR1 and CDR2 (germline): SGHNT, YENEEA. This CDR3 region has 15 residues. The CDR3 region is CPSSLVGPGTGGLFF. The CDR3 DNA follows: TGTCCCAGCAGCTTAGTGGGCCCTGGGACCGGGGGGCTGTTTTTT.

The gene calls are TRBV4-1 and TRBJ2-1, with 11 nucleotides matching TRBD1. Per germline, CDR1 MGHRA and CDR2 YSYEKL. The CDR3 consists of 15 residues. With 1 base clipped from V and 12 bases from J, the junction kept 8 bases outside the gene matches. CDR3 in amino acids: CASSQGTGGAALQFF. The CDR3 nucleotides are TGCGCCAGCAGCCAAGGGACAGGGGGCGCGGCGCTGCAGTTCTTC.

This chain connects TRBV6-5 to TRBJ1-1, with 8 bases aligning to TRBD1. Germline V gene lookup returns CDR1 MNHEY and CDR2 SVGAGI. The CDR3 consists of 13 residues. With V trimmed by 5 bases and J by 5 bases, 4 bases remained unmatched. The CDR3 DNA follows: TGTGCCAGCAGTGGACAGGGAAGGACTGAAGCTTTCTTT. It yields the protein CASSGQGRTEAFF.

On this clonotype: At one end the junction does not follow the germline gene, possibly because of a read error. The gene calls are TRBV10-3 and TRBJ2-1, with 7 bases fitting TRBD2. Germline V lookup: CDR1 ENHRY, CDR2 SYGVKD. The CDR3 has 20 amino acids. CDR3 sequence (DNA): TGTGCCATCAGTGAGTCGCCCGGACGGGGGGATAGGACCTCCTACAGTGAGCAGTTCTTC. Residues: CAISESPGRGDRTSYSEQFF.

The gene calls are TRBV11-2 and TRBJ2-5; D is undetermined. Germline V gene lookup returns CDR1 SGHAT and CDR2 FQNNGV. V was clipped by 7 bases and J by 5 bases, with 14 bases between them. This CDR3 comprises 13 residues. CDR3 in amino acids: CASNSTLGETQYF. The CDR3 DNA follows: TGTGCCAGCAACTCCACACTGGGGGAGACCCAGTACTTC.

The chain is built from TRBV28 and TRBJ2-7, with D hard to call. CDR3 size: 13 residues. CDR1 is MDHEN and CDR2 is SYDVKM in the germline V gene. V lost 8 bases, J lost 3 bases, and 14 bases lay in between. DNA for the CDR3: TGTGCCAGCTACACCACCAGGCTCTACGAGCAGTACTTC. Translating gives CASYTTRLYEQYF.

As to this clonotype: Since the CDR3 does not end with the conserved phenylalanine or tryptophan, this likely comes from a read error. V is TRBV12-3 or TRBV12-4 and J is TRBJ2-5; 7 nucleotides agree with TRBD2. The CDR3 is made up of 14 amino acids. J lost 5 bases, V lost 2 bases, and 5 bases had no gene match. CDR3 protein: CASSLSGIPETQYL. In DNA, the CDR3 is TGTGCCAGCAGTTTAAGCGGGATACCGGAGACCCAGTACCTC.

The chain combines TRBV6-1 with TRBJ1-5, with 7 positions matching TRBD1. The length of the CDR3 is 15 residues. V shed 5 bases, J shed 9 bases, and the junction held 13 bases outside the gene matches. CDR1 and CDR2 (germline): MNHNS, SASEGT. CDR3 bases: TGTGCCAGCAGTTTCTTTCAGGGGGGGAGTCTGCCCCAGCATTTT. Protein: CASSFFQGGSLPQHF.

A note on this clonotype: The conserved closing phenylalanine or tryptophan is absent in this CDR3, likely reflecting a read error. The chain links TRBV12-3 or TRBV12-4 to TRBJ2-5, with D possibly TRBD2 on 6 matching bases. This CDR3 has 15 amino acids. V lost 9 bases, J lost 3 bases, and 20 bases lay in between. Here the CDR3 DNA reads TGTGCCAGAAGCACCTACCCCGGGAGCGAAGAGACCCAGTACTTA. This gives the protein CARSTYPGSEETQYL.

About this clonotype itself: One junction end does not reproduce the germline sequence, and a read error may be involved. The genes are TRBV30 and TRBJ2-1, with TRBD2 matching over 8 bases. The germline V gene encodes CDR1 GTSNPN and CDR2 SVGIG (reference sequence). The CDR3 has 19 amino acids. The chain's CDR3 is CACLVGENPLAGSYNEHFF. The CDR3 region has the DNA TGTGCCTGCCTAGTGGGAGAAAATCCCCTAGCGGGCTCCTACAATGAGCATTTCTTC.

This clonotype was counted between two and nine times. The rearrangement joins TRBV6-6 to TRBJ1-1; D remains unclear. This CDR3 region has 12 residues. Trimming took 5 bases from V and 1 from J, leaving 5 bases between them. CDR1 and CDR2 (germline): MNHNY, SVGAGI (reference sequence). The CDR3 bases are TGTGCCAGCAGTGAGAGGAACACTGAAGCTTTCTTT. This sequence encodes CASSERNTEAFF.

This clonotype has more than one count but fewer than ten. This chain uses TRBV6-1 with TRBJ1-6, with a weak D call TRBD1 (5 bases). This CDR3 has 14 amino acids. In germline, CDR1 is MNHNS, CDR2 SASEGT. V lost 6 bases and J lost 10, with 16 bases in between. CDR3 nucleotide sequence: TGTGCCAGCAGGCCTGGGGCAGGGCCATCACCCCTCCACTTT. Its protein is CASRPGAGPSPLHF.

The CDR3 reads CSVEGHAEAFF. The DNA for the CDR3 is TGCAGCGTTGAAGGGCACGCCGAAGCTTTCTTT. The V and J genes are TRBV29-1 and TRBJ1-1; the D is unclear. CDR3 size: 11 residues. Trimming removed 1 base at V and 8 bases at J, with 8 bases between. Per germline, CDR1 SQVTM and CDR2 ANQGSEA.

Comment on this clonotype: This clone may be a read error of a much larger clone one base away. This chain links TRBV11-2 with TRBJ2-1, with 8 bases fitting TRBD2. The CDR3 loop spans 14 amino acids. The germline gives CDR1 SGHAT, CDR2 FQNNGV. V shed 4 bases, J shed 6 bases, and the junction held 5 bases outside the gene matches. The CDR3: CASSYCGRINEQFF. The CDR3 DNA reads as TGTGCCAGCAGCTATTGCGGGAGGATCAATGAGCAGTTCTTC. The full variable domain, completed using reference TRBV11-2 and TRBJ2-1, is EAGVAQSPRYKIIEKRQSVAFWCNPISGHATLYWYQQILGQGPKLLIQFQNNGVVDDSQLPKDRFSAERLKGVDSTLKIQPAKLEDSAVYLCASSYCGRINEQFFGPGTRLTVL.

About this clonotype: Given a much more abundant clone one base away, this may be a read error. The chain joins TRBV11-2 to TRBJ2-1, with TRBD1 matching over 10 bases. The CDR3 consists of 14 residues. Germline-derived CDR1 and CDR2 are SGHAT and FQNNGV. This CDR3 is CASNLGQGGNEQFF. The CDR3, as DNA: TGTGCCAGCAACTTAGGACAGGGGGGCAATGAGCAGTTCTTC.

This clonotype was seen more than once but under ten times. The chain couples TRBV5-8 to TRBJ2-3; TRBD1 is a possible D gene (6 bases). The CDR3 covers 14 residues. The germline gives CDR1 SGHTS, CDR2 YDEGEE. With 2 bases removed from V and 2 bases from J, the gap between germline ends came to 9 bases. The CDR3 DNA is TGTGCCAGCAGCTTAGGACAGTTCACAGATACGCAGTATTTT. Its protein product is CASSLGQFTDTQYF.